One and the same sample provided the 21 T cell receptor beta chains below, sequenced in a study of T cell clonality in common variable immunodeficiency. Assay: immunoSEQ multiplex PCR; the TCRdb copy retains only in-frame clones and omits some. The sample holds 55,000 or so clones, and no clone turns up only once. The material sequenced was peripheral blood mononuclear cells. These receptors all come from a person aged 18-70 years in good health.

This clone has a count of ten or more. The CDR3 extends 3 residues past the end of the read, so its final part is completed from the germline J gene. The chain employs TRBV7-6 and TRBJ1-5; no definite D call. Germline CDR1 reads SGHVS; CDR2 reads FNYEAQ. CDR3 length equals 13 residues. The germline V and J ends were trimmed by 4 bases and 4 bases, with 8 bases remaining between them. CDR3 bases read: TGTGCCAGCAGCTCCACAGAGAATCAGCCC. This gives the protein CASSSTENQP. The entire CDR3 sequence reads CASSSTENQPQHF. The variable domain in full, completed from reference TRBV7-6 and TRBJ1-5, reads GAGVSQSPRYKVTKRGQDVALRCDPISGHVSLYWYRQALGQGPEFLTYFNYEAQQDKSGLPNDRFSAERPEGSISTLTIQRTEQRDSAMYRCASSSTENQPQHFGDGTRLSIL.

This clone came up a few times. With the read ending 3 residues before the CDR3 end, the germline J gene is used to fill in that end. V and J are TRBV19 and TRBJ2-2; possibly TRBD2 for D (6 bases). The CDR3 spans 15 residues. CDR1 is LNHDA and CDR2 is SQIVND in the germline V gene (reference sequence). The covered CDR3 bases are TGTGCCAGTAGTAAACACGTGGAGGGCGACGAAAAG. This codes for CASSKHVEGDEK. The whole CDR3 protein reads CASSKHVEGDEKLFF. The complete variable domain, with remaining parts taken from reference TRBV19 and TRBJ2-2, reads DGGITQSPKYLFRKEGQNVTLSCEQNLNHDAMYWYRQDPGQGLRLIYYSQIVNDFQKGDIAEGYSVSREKKESFPLTVTSAQKNPTAFYLCASSKHVEGDEKLFFGEGSRLTVL.

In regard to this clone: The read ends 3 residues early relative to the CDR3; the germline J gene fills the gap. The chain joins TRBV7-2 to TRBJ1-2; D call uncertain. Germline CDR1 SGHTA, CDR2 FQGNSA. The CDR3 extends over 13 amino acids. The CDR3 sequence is CASSIPGTDTYTF. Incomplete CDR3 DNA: TGTGCCAGCAGCATACCCGGCACAGATACC.

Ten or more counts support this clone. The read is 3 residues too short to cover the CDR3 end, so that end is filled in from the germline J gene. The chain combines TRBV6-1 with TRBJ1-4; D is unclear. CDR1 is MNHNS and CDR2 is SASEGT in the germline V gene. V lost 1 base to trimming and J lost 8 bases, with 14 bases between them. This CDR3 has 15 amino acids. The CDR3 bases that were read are TGTGCCAGCAGTGAAGGGGTAGCGGGGAACGAAAAA. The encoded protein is CASSEGVAGNEK. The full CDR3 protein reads CASSEGVAGNEKLFF.

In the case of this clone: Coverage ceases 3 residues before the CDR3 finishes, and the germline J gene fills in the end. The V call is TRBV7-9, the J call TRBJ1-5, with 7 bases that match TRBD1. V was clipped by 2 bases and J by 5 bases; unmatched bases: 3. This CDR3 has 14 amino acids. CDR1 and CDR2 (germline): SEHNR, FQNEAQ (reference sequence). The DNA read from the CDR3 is TGTGCCAGCAGCTTATGGCAGGGGGATCAGCCC. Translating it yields CASSLWQGDQP. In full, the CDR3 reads CASSLWQGDQPQHF. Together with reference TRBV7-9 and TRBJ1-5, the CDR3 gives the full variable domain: DTGVSQNPRHKITKRGQNVTFRCDPISEHNRLYWYRQTLGQGPEFLTYFQNEAQLEKSRLLSDRFSAERPKGSFSTLEIQRTEQGDSAMYLCASSLWQGDQPQHFGDGTRLSIL.

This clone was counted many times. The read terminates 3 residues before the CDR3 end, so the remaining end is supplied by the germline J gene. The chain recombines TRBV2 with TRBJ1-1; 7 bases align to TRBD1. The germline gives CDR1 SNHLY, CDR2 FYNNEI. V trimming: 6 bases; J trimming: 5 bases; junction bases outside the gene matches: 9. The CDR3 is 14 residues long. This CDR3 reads CASSGTRQGTEAFF. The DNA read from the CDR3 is TGTGCCAGCAGCGGGACCCGACAGGGAACTGAA. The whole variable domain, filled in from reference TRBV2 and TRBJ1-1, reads EPEVTQTPSHQVTQMGQEVILRCVPISNHLYFYWYRQILGQKVEFLVSFYNNEISEKSEIFDDQFSVERPDGSNFTLKIRSTKLEDSAMYFCASSGTRQGTEAFFGQGTRLTVV.

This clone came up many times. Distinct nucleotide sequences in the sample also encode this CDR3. The CDR3 spells CASSATAYGYTF. The CDR3 DNA, read in part, is TGTGCCAGCAGCGCGACAGCCTATGGC. The gene calls are TRBV11-2 and TRBJ1-2; tentatively, D is TRBD1 (5 bases). The CDR3 end lies 3 residues beyond the end of the read and is filled in from the germline J gene. Germline V CDR1 and CDR2: SGHAT, FQNNGV. The V end was cut by 5 bases, the J end by 4 bases, with 8 bases between. The CDR3 is made up of 12 amino acids.

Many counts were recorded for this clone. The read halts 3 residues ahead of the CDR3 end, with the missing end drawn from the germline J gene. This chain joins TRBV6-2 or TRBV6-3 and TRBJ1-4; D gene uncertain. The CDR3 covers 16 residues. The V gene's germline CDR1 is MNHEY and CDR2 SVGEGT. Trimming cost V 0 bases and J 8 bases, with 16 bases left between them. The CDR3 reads CASSYSKSVSWEKLFF. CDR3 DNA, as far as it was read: TGTGCCAGCAGTTACTCGAAGAGCGTCTCATGGGAAAAA.

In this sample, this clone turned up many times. Incomplete CDR3 DNA: TGTGCCACCAGCAGCACTATGACCCAAGAGACC. This gives the protein CATSSTMTQET. The entire CDR3 protein is CATSSTMTQETQYF. This chain connects TRBV15 to TRBJ2-5; D is uncertain. The CDR3 end falls 3 residues outside the read, so it is completed with the germline J gene. CDR1 LNHNV and CDR2 YYDKDF come from the germline V gene (reference sequence). This CDR3 region has 14 residues. V was cut by 3 bases and J by 1 base, with 9 bases left in between.

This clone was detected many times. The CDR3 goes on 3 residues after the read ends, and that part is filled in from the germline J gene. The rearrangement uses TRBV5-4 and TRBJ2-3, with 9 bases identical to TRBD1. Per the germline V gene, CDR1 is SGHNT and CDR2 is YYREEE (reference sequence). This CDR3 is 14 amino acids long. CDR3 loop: CAIRQGGRTDTQYF. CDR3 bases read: TGTGCTATCCGACAGGGGGGACGCACAGATACG.

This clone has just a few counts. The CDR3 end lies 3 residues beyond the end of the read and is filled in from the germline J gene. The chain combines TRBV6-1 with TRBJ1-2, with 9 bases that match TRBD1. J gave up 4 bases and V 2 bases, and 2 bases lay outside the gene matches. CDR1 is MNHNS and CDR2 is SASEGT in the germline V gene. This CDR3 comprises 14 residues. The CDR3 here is CASSETGGGYGYTF. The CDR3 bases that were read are TGTGCCAGCAGTGAAACAGGGGGCGGCTATGGC.

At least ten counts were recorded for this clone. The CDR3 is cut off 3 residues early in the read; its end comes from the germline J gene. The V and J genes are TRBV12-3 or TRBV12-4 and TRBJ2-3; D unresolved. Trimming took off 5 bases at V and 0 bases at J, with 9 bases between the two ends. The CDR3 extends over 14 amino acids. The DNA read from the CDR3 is TGTGCCAGCAGTGCTTTAGGGAGCACAGATACG. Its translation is CASSALGSTDT. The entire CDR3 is CASSALGSTDTQYF.

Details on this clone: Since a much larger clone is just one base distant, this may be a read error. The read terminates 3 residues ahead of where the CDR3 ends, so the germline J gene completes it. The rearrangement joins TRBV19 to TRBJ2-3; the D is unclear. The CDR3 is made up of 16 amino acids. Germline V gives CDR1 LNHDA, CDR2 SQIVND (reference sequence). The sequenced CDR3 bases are TGTGCCAGTACCGCCCGAGCCGGTTACGACAATCAGCCG. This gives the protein CASTARAGYDNQP. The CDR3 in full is CASTARAGYDNQPQYF.

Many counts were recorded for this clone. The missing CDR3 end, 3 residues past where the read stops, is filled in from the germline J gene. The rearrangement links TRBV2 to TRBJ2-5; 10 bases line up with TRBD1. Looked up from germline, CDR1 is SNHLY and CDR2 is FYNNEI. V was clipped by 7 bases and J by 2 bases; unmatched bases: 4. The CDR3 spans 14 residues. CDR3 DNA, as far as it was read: TGTGCCAGCACCCAGGACAGGGGGCAAGAGACC. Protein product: CASTQDRGQET. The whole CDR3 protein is CASTQDRGQETQYF.

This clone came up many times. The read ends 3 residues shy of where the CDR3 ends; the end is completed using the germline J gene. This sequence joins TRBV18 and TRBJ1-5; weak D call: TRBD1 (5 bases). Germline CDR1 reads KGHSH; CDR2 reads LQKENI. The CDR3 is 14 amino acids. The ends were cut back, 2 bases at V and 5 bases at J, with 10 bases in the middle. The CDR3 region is CASSPNQGYQPQHF. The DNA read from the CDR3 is TGTGCCAGCTCACCAAATCAGGGATATCAGCCC.

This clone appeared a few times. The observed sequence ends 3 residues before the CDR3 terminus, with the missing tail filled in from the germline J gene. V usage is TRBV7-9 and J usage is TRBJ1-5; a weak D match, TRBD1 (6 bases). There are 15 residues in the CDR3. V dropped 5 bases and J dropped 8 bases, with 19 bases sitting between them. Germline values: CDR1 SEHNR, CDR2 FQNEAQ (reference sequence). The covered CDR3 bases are TGTGCCAGCAGCGAGGGGGAGGGGCCCCCCGAGCCC. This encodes CASSEGEGPPEP. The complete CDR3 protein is CASSEGEGPPEPQHF.

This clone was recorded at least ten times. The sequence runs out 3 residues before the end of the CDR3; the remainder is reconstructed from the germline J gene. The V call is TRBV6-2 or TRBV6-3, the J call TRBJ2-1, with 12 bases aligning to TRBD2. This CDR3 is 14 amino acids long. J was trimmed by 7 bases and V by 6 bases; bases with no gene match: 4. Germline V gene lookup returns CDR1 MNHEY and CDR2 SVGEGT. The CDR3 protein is CASRKTSGGNEQFF. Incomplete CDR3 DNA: TGTGCCAGCAGAAAGACTAGCGGGGGTAATGAG.

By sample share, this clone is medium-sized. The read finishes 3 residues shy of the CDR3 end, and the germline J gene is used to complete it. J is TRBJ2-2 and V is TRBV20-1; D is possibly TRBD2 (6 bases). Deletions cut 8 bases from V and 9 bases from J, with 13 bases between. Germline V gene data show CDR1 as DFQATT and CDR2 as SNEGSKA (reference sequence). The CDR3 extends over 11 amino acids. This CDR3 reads CSYRLVRELFF. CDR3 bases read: TGCAGTTACCGACTAGTCCGGGAG.

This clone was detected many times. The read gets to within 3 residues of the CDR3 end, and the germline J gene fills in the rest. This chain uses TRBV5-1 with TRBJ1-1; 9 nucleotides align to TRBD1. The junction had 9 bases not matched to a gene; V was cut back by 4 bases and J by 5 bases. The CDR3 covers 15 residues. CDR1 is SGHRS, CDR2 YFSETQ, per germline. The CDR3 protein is CASSLTGQGFTEAFF. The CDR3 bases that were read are TGCGCCAGCAGCCTGACCGGACAGGGGTTTACTGAA.

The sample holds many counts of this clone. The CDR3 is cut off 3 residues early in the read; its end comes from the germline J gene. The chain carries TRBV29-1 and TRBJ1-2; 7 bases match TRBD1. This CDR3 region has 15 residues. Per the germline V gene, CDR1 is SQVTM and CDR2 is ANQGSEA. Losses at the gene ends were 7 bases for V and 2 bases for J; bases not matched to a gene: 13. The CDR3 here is CSADLWDSANYGYTF. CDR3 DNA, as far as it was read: TGCAGCGCCGATCTGTGGGACAGCGCAAACTATGGC. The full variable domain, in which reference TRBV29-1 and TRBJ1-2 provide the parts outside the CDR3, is SAVISQKPSRDICQRGTSLTIQCQVDSQVTMMFWYRQQPGQSLTLIATANQGSEATYESGFVIDKFPISRPNLTFSTLTVSNMSPEDSSIYLCSADLWDSANYGYTFGSGTRLTVV.

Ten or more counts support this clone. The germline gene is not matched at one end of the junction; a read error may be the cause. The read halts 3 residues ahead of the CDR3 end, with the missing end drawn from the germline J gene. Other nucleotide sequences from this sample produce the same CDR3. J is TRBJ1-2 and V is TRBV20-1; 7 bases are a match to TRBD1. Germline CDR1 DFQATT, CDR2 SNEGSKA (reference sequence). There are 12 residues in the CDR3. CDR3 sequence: CSAPRDRDGYTF. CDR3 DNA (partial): TGCAGTGCTCCTAGGGACAGAGATGGA.